A single sample gave rise to the 26 T cell receptor beta chains below, sequenced in a study of cytomegalovirus exposure and HLA in healthy donors. The study ran its PCR with 60 Vbeta and 13 Jbeta primers. The table came from immunoSEQ multiplex PCR; TCRdb's copy has only in-frame clones and leaves some out. Seen here are roughly 170,000 clones, under 85% observed once, and the top ten hold approximately 1.8%. The source material was PBMCs. These receptors came from a woman aged 25 to 39 in good health and CMV-seronegative.

CDR3 loop: CASSPPTGKTEAFF. In DNA, the CDR3 is TGTGCCAGCAGTCCCCCGACAGGGAAGACTGAAGCTTTCTTT. The gene calls are TRBV27 and TRBJ1-1, with TRBD1 identical over 7 bases. CDR1 MNHEY and CDR2 SMNVEV come from the germline V gene (reference sequence). The CDR3 loop spans 14 amino acids. The V and J ends lost 5 bases and 5 bases, in that order; junction bases with no gene match: 8.

The rearrangement links TRBV25-1 to TRBJ2-1; a weak D match, TRBD1 (6 bases). Trimming removed 1 base at V and 7 bases at J, with 17 bases between. This CDR3 region has 16 residues. Germline lookup yields CDR1 MGHDK and CDR2 SYGVNS. CDR3 region: CASSEWGQGEKNEQFF. For the CDR3, the DNA is TGTGCCAGCAGTGAATGGGGGCAGGGCGAAAAAAATGAGCAGTTCTTC.

V usage is TRBV19 and J usage is TRBJ1-5; 7 nucleotides match TRBD1. The length of the CDR3 is 15 residues. Germline assignment: CDR1 LNHDA and CDR2 SQIVND (reference sequence). The J segment lost 2 bases and the V segment lost 2 bases, leaving 3 bases of the junction unmatched. CDR3 sequence (DNA): TGTGCCAGTAGTATATTAGGGGGCGGCAATCAGCCCCAGCATTTT. It is translated as CASSILGGGNQPQHF. Full variable domain (remainder filled in from reference TRBV19 and TRBJ1-5): DGGITQSPKYLFRKEGQNVTLSCEQNLNHDAMYWYRQDPGQGLRLIYYSQIVNDFQKGDIAEGYSVSREKKESFPLTVTSAQKNPTAFYLCASSILGGGNQPQHFGDGTRLSIL.

This chain uses TRBV9 with TRBJ2-3; no clear D. Trimming took off 2 bases at V and 6 bases at J, with 16 bases between the two ends. The V gene's germline CDR1 is SGDLS and CDR2 YYNGEE. The CDR3 runs 15 residues. As DNA, the CDR3 is TGTGCCAGCAGCGTTGCGGCGGCCCCCACGGATACGCAGTATTTT. Encoded protein: CASSVAAAPTDTQYF. The whole variable domain, remainder taken from reference TRBV9 and TRBJ2-3, is DSGVTQTPKHLITATGQRVTLRCSPRSGDLSVYWYQQSLDQGLQFLIQYYNGEERAKGNILERFSAQQFPDLHSELNLSSLELGDSALYFCASSVAAAPTDTQYFGPGTRLTVL.

This clone has a single count. The chain links TRBV6-1 to TRBJ2-6; 7 nucleotides agree with TRBD1. The germline gives CDR1 MNHNS, CDR2 SASEGT. CDR3 length: 18 residues. J was trimmed by 3 bases and V by 1 base; bases with no gene match: 9. The CDR3 nucleotides read TGTGCCAGCAGTGAAGGACCGACAGGGTGGGGTGGGGCCAACGTCCTGACTTTC. This gives the protein CASSEGPTGWGGANVLTF.

The V call is TRBV11-2, the J call TRBJ1-2; tentatively, D is TRBD1 (5 bases). The germline V gene encodes CDR1 SGHAT and CDR2 FQNNGV. The germline V and J ends were trimmed by 1 base and 2 bases, with 17 bases remaining between them. The CDR3 runs to 17 residues. CDR3 bases: TGTGCCAGCAGCTTAGGGGGGGGTCAGCCGGAAAACTATGGCTACACCTTC. It is translated as CASSLGGGQPENYGYTF.

The chain recombines TRBV6-6 with TRBJ2-7, with D possibly being TRBD1 (6 bases). The length of the CDR3 is 12 residues. Germline V gives CDR1 MNHNY, CDR2 SVGAGI (reference sequence). V was trimmed by 4 bases and J by 5 bases, leaving 9 bases between them. CDR3 nucleotides: TGTGCCAGCAGTTCACAGGGACACGAGCAGTACTTC. It specifies CASSSQGHEQYF.

V is TRBV7-9 and J is TRBJ1-2; D unresolved. There are 15 residues in the CDR3. Trimming took off 2 bases at V and 6 bases at J, with 16 bases between the two ends. Per the germline V gene, CDR1 is SEHNR and CDR2 is FQNEAQ (reference sequence). CDR3: CASSLRAGPPHGYTF. The CDR3 nucleotides are TGTGCCAGCAGCTTAAGAGCAGGCCCACCTCATGGCTACACCTTC.

This clone was seen more than once but under ten times. J is TRBJ1-6 and V is TRBV19; TRBD1 matches at 7 bases. CDR3 length: 13 amino acids. In germline, CDR1 is LNHDA, CDR2 SQIVND (reference sequence). Losses at the gene ends were 7 bases for V and 9 bases for J; bases not matched to a gene: 6. The CDR3 bases are TGTGCCAGTAACACCGGGACAGCTTCACCCCTCCACTTT. Translation: CASNTGTASPLHF.

The chain couples TRBV5-4 to TRBJ2-7; D is perhaps TRBD1 (5 bases). V was pared by 1 base and J by 5 bases, with 10 bases between. CDR1 and CDR2 from the germline V gene are SGHNT and YYREEE (reference sequence). The CDR3 has 13 residues. Here the CDR3 reads CASSLSGLDEQYF. Here the CDR3 DNA reads TGTGCCAGCAGCTTGTCAGGGTTGGACGAGCAGTACTTC.

The chain couples TRBV7-2 to TRBJ2-3; 9 bases are a match to TRBD2. The germline gives CDR1 SGHTA, CDR2 FQGNSA. The trim removed 5 bases at V and 1 base at J, leaving 4 bases unmatched. The CDR3 is 15 residues long. DNA of the CDR3: TGTGCCAGCAGCACGCGGGAGGGCGGCACAGATACGCAGTATTTT. Translating gives CASSTREGGTDTQYF.

J is TRBJ1-2 and V is TRBV6-5; D unresolved. The CDR3 extends over 16 amino acids. The V end lost 2 bases, the J end lost 5 bases, and 18 bases lay between the germline ends. In germline, CDR1 is MNHEY, CDR2 SVGAGI. The CDR3 sequence: CASSYMRAGSQYGYTF. CDR3 coding DNA: TGTGCCAGCAGTTACATGCGGGCGGGATCCCAATATGGCTACACCTTC.

The chain recombines TRBV5-1 with TRBJ2-5; TRBD2 aligns across 14 bases. V trimming: 3 bases; J trimming: 1 base; junction bases outside the gene matches: 2. Germline values: CDR1 SGHRS, CDR2 YFSETQ. The CDR3 totals 16 residues. The CDR3 protein is CASSSGLAGGQETQYF. CDR3 DNA: TGCGCCAGCAGCTCAGGACTAGCGGGGGGCCAAGAGACCCAGTACTTC.

The CDR3 bases are TGTGCCAGCAGTGAAGTAGGTCGCGGTGGGTACGAGCAGTACTTC. It codes for CASSEVGRGGYEQYF. The chain carries TRBV6-1 and TRBJ2-7; D is unresolved. Trimming took 1 base from V and 4 from J, leaving 14 bases between them. The CDR3 is 15 amino acids. Germline CDR1 reads MNHNS; CDR2 reads SASEGT.

The chain has TRBV29-1 and TRBJ1-1; 7 nucleotides line up with TRBD1. The junction had 9 bases not matched to a gene; V was cut back by 6 bases and J by 2 bases. Germline V lookup: CDR1 SQVTM, CDR2 ANQGSEA. The CDR3 is made up of 14 amino acids. CDR3 bases: TGCAGCGTGCTGGGACAGAGTTTAAACACTGAAGCTTTCTTT. It translates to CSVLGQSLNTEAFF.

This chain uses TRBV7-9 with TRBJ2-7, with D possibly matching TRBD1 (8 bases). CDR3 length: 15 amino acids. The V end lost 4 bases, the J end lost 7 bases, and 20 bases lay between the germline ends. Germline CDR1 is SEHNR and CDR2 is FQNEAQ (reference sequence). The CDR3 reads CASSSRQGRGGEQYF. The CDR3 DNA follows: TGTGCCAGCAGCTCGCGACAGGGGAGGGGTGGGGAGCAGTACTTC.

The chain joins TRBV7-3 to TRBJ2-6; D is perhaps TRBD2 (6 bases). The length of the CDR3 is 17 residues. Trimming shortened V by 3 bases and J by 0 bases, and 12 bases separated the two germline ends. Germline CDR1 reads SGHTA; CDR2 reads FQGTGA. DNA of the CDR3: TGTGCCAGCAGCTTGGGGGGAGGAAACTCTGGGGCCAACGTCCTGACTTTC. It encodes CASSLGGGNSGANVLTF.

This chain uses TRBV4-1 with TRBJ1-2; D gene ambiguous. The CDR3 loop spans 14 amino acids. V dropped 3 bases and J dropped 0 bases, with 8 bases sitting between them. Per germline, CDR1 MGHRA and CDR2 YSYEKL. CDR3 DNA sequence: TGCGCCAGCAGCCATCTAGGAGCTAACTATGGCTACACCTTC. This translates into CASSHLGANYGYTF.

This clone was seen more than once but under ten times. This sequence joins TRBV7-9 and TRBJ1-4, with a weak D call TRBD1 (5 bases). From germline, CDR1 is SEHNR and CDR2 FQNEAQ (reference sequence). V lost 3 bases and J 8 bases, leaving 13 bases between the germline ends. The CDR3 is 14 amino acids. The CDR3 coding sequence is TGTGCCAGCAGCTTGCAGGGTGTGGGAGAAAAACTGTTTTTT. Its protein product is CASSLQGVGEKLFF.

This CDR3 is CASSPSRLASTGELFF. The CDR3 DNA is TGTGCCAGCAGCCCTAGTCGACTAGCGAGCACCGGGGAGCTGTTTTTT. The rearrangement uses TRBV7-2 and TRBJ2-2; 8 bases are shared with TRBD2. V dropped 5 bases and J dropped 4; count of bases not matched to a gene: 9. CDR1 SGHTA and CDR2 FQGNSA come from the germline V gene. The CDR3 has 16 amino acids.

The rearrangement uses TRBV7-9 and TRBJ2-5, with 7 bases fitting TRBD2. The CDR3 loop spans 13 amino acids. The germline V gene encodes CDR1 SEHNR and CDR2 FQNEAQ (reference sequence). The junction had 1 base not matched to a gene; V was cut back by 4 bases and J by 2 bases. As DNA, the CDR3 is TGTGCCAGCAGCTCGGGACTACAAGAGACCCAGTACTTC. It yields the protein CASSSGLQETQYF. The whole variable domain, remainder taken from reference TRBV7-9 and TRBJ2-5, is DTGVSQNPRHKITKRGQNVTFRCDPISEHNRLYWYRQTLGQGPEFLTYFQNEAQLEKSRLLSDRFSAERPKGSFSTLEIQRTEQGDSAMYLCASSSGLQETQYFGPGTRLLVL.

The chain joins TRBV12-5 to TRBJ2-7; weak D call: TRBD1 (6 bases). The CDR3 loop spans 15 amino acids. Germline V lookup: CDR1 LGHNT, CDR2 FRNRAP. The V end lost 7 bases, the J end lost 0 bases, and 16 bases lay between the germline ends. The CDR3 protein is CASDNRGKASYEQYF. CDR3 nucleotide sequence: TGTGCTAGTGACAATAGGGGGAAGGCCTCCTACGAGCAGTACTTC.

The chain carries TRBV19 and TRBJ1-1, with unresolved D. Trimming pared 5 bases from V and 5 bases from J, leaving 9 bases between. Germline CDR1 is LNHDA and CDR2 is SQIVND (reference sequence). The CDR3 contains 12 residues. The CDR3 spells CASSSRLTEAFF. The DNA for the CDR3 is TGTGCCAGTAGTTCTCGACTTACTGAAGCTTTCTTT.

This chain links TRBV10-3 with TRBJ1-6; 7 nucleotides agree with TRBD1. The CDR3 runs 17 residues. Per germline, CDR1 ENHRY and CDR2 SYGVKD. Trimming at V came to 4 bases and at J to 0 bases, leaving 6 bases not matched to a gene. The CDR3 loop reads CAISGTGASSYNSPLHF. The CDR3 DNA is TGTGCCATCAGTGGAACAGGGGCGAGCTCCTATAATTCACCCCTCCACTTT.

This chain connects TRBV5-6 to TRBJ2-7, with 8 nucleotides matching TRBD1. Losses at the gene ends were 3 bases for V and 3 bases for J; bases not matched to a gene: 5. CDR1 is SGHDT and CDR2 is YYEEEE in the germline V gene. This CDR3 is 14 amino acids long. This CDR3 reads CASSSMDRVYEQYF. The CDR3 DNA reads TGTGCCAGCAGCTCTATGGACAGGGTCTACGAGCAGTACTTC.

The V gene is TRBV5-8, the J gene TRBJ1-5; TRBD1 agrees at 9 bases. The CDR3 covers 16 residues. Germline lookup yields CDR1 SGHTS and CDR2 YDEGEE. The ends lost 3 bases at V and 0 bases at J; junction bases unmatched: 4. This chain's CDR3 is CASSSWTGDSNQPQHF. In DNA form, the CDR3 reads TGTGCCAGCAGCTCCTGGACAGGGGATAGCAATCAGCCCCAGCATTTT.